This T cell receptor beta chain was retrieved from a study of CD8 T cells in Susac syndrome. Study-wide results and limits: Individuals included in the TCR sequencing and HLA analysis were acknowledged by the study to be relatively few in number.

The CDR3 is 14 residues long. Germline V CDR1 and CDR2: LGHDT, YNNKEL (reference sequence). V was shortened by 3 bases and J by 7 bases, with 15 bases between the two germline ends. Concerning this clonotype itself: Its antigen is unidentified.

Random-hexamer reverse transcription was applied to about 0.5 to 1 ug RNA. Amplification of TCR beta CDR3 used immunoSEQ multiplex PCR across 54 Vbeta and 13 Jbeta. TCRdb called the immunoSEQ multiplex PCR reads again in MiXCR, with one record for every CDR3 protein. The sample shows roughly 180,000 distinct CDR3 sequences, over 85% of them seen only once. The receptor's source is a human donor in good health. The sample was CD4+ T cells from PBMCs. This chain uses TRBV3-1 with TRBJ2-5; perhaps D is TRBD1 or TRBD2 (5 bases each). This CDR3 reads CASSQGTQGRTQYF. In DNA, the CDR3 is TGTGCCAGCAGCCAGGGGACCCAGGGTCGGACCCAGTACTTC.